These 13 T cell receptor beta chains were sequenced from one sample in a study of T-cell memory formation after mild COVID-19. MiXCR was run by TCRdb on the 5' RACE reads, yielding one entry per CDR3 protein. Of approximately 300,000 distinct CDR3 sequences detected, approximately 16% appear once; the ten largest clones hold 22%. Sequencing used PBMCs or a T cell subset sorted from them (not recorded which). These receptors were taken from a man aged 18 to 30 who had mild COVID-19 (a few samples of this study predate the infection). Cell type and time point are not known.

This chain links TRBV7-9 with TRBJ2-3; perhaps TRBD2 as D (6 bases). V lost 6 bases, J lost 2 bases, and 12 bases lay in between. Germline V gives CDR1 SEHNR, CDR2 FQNEAQ (reference sequence). CDR3 length: 14 residues. The CDR3 nucleotides are TGTGCCAGCAGATTGAGCGGGCCCACAGATACGCAGTATTTT. It yields the protein CASRLSGPTDTQYF.

The chain joins TRBV4-3 to TRBJ2-5, with 8 bases matching TRBD2. From germline, CDR1 is LGHNA and CDR2 YSLEER. The CDR3 has 16 amino acids. V was clipped by 0 bases and J by 5 bases; unmatched bases: 8. In nucleotides, the CDR3 is TGCGCCAGCAGCCAAGATCGGGGGGGGCACGGGGAGACCCAGTACTTC. Amino acid sequence: CASSQDRGGHGETQYF.

The chain uses TRBV7-2 and TRBJ2-2, with 9 bases identical to TRBD1. V dropped 1 base and J dropped 7; count of bases not matched to a gene: 7. Germline V gives CDR1 SGHTA, CDR2 FQGNSA. This CDR3 comprises 16 residues. The CDR3 DNA reads as TGTGCCAGCAGCTTAGGTACAGGGGGCATCGGCGGGGAGCTGTTTTTT. It specifies CASSLGTGGIGGELFF. The full variable domain, in which reference TRBV7-2 and TRBJ2-2 provide the parts outside the CDR3, is GAGVSQSPSNKVTEKGKDVELRCDPISGHTALYWYRQSLGQGLEFLIYFQGNSAPDKSGLPSDRFSAERTGGSVSTLTIQRTQQEDSAVYLCASSLGTGGIGGELFFGEGSRLTVL.

This clonotype was counted a few times. The V and J genes are TRBV20-1 and TRBJ2-7, with D perhaps being TRBD1 or TRBD2 (5 bases each). Germline V gene data show CDR1 as DFQATT and CDR2 as SNEGSKA (reference sequence). This CDR3 is built from 12 residues. V lost 6 bases, J lost 5 bases, and 14 bases lay in between. The CDR3 coding sequence is TGCAGTGCGCCGAGGGACGGACACGAGCAGTACTTC. Protein sequence: CSAPRDGHEQYF.

The chain uses TRBV4-2 and TRBJ2-7; 9 positions agree with TRBD1. The germline V gene has CDR1 LGHNA and CDR2 YNFKEQ. The length of the CDR3 is 15 residues. Unmatched junction bases numbered 4, after V lost 3 bases and J lost 1 base. This chain's CDR3 is CASSQGQGPSYEQYV. In nucleotides, the CDR3 is TGTGCCAGCAGCCAGGGACAGGGTCCATCCTACGAGCAGTACGTC.

V and J are TRBV20-1 and TRBJ2-1, with 8 bases fitting TRBD1. This CDR3 spans 15 amino acids. J lost 1 base, V lost 5 bases, and 7 bases had no gene match. Per the germline V gene, CDR1 is DFQATT and CDR2 is SNEGSKA (reference sequence). This CDR3 is CSAPRDRNSYNEQFF. The CDR3 DNA reads TGCAGTGCTCCCAGGGACAGGAATTCCTACAATGAGCAGTTCTTC.

The chain combines TRBV5-8 with TRBJ2-2; TRBD1 matches at 7 bases. CDR1 and CDR2 (germline): SGHTS, YDEGEE. This CDR3 spans 15 amino acids. V shed 4 bases and J 6 bases; nucleotides not matched to a gene: 9. The chain's CDR3 is CASSLLGQVAGELFF. CDR3 DNA: TGTGCCAGCAGCCTGCTCGGACAGGTCGCCGGGGAGCTGTTTTTT.

The table lists this clonotype with a few counts. This rearrangement joins TRBV21-1 to TRBJ2-3; TRBD2 was called by the table and not checked on the DNA. TRBV21-1 is given as a pseudogene. This CDR3 is 15 amino acids long. Written as DNA, the CDR3 is TGTGCCAGCAGCAAAGACTGGCGGGGGGGTCCTACGCAGTATTTT. Protein product: CASSKDWRGGPTQYF.

In this sample, this clonotype turned up many times. This chain joins TRBV6-2 or TRBV6-3 and TRBJ1-2, with no clear D. V lost 8 bases and J lost 8, with 21 bases in between. The CDR3 totals 14 residues. CDR1 is MNHEY and CDR2 is SVGEGT in the germline V gene. CDR3 coding DNA: TGTGCCAGCTCAAGCGCCGGACTCTACGAGGGCTACACCTTC. It translates to CASSSAGLYEGYTF.

This chain uses TRBV11-2 with TRBJ2-5, with a possible D match to TRBD2 (6 bases). The CDR3 is 16 amino acids. Germline V gene data show CDR1 as SGHAT and CDR2 as FQNNGV. V was pared by 6 bases and J by 4 bases, with 21 bases between. CDR3 DNA sequence: TGTGCCAGCAGATGGGGGGTCGGCAGGGCCGGAGAGACCCAGTACTTC. Translated: CASRWGVGRAGETQYF. Full variable domain (outside the CDR3, taken from reference TRBV11-2 and TRBJ2-5): EAGVAQSPRYKIIEKRQSVAFWCNPISGHATLYWYQQILGQGPKLLIQFQNNGVVDDSQLPKDRFSAERLKGVDSTLKIQPAKLEDSAVYLCASRWGVGRAGETQYFGPGTRLLVL.

At least ten counts were recorded for this clonotype. The chain combines TRBV4-3 with TRBJ2-5; tentative D call: TRBD1 (5 bases). The CDR3 runs to 16 residues. CDR1 is LGHNA and CDR2 is YSLEER in the germline V gene. V lost 2 bases and J lost 5, with 18 bases in between. The CDR3 protein is CASSQHAPGHGETQYF. The CDR3 DNA reads TGCGCCAGCAGCCAACATGCCCCAGGACATGGGGAGACCCAGTACTTC.

The gene calls are TRBV9 and TRBJ1-4; D is perhaps TRBD1 (5 bases). From germline, CDR1 is SGDLS and CDR2 YYNGEE. V dropped 0 bases and J dropped 2 bases, with 8 bases sitting between them. The CDR3 has 15 amino acids. As DNA, the CDR3 is TGTGCCAGCAGCGTAGGAGGGACCACTAATGAAAAACTGTTTTTT. Translated, it gives CASSVGGTTNEKLFF.

This clonotype was counted between two and nine times. The chain is built from TRBV7-3 and TRBJ2-3; D is tentatively TRBD1 or TRBD2 (5 bases each). There are 15 residues in the CDR3. CDR1 and CDR2 from the germline V gene are SGHTA and FQGTGA. With 0 bases removed from V and 0 bases from J, the gap between germline ends came to 7 bases. The DNA for the CDR3 is TGTGCCAGCAGCTTAACGTGGGGGAGCACAGATACGCAGTATTTT. Amino acid sequence: CASSLTWGSTDTQYF. The variable domain in full, with the rest retrieved from reference TRBV7-3 and TRBJ2-3, is GAGVSQTPSNKVTEKGKYVELRCDPISGHTALYWYRQSLGQGPEFLIYFQGTGAADDSGLPNDRFFAVRPEGSVSTLKIQRTERGDSAVYLCASSLTWGSTDTQYFGPGTRLTVL.